Listed here are 17 T cell receptor beta chains from one sample, sequenced in a study of cytomegalovirus exposure and HLA in healthy donors. PCR used 60 Vbeta primers and 13 Jbeta primers. Some clones are missing from TCRdb's copy, which holds only in-frame ones; the method was immunoSEQ multiplex PCR. The profile covers approximately 170,000 clones, with around four fifths appearing a single time and about 3.1% taken by the ten largest. The source material was PBMCs. Receptor source: a female donor in good health and CMV-seronegative.

This clone was seen a handful of times. The chain recombines TRBV4-1 with TRBJ2-5; 8 bases map to TRBD2. The CDR3 consists of 17 residues. The ends lost 1 base at V and 4 bases at J; junction bases unmatched: 11. Per the germline V gene, CDR1 is MGHRA and CDR2 is YSYEKL. The CDR3 nucleotides are TGCGCCAGCAGCCAAGGGGGGCCGAGCGGGAGTCGAGAGACCCAGTACTTC. Amino acid sequence: CASSQGGPSGSRETQYF.

The CDR3 DNA sequence: TGTGCCAGCAGAACCCCGGGGGCAACTAATGAAAAACTGTTTTTT. This translates into CASRTPGATNEKLFF. The V gene is TRBV28, the J gene TRBJ1-4, with D possibly being TRBD1 (5 bases). The length of the CDR3 is 15 residues. Germline CDR1 MDHEN, CDR2 SYDVKM. V shed 6 bases and J shed 0 bases, with 11 bases lying between them.

The J gene is TRBJ1-5, the V gene TRBV30; tentative D call: TRBD1 (6 bases). The ends were cut back, 6 bases at V and 8 bases at J, with 17 bases in the middle. The CDR3 has 13 residues. CDR1 GTSNPN and CDR2 SVGIG come from the germline V gene (reference sequence). The CDR3 here is CACNRDPGEPQHF. In DNA form, the CDR3 reads TGTGCCTGCAACAGGGATCCCGGGGAGCCCCAGCATTTT.

Here the CDR3 DNA reads TGTGCCAGTAGTATAGCCATTGGACAGGGCCACACTGAAGCTTTCTTT. Amino acid sequence: CASSIAIGQGHTEAFF. The J gene is TRBJ1-1, the V gene TRBV19; 8 bases match TRBD1. The V gene's germline CDR1 is LNHDA and CDR2 SQIVND (reference sequence). V was pared by 1 base and J by 3 bases, with 7 bases of the junction left unmatched. CDR3 length: 16 residues.

This chain connects TRBV10-3 to TRBJ1-4, with 7 bases fitting TRBD1. The junction had 9 bases not matched to a gene; V was cut back by 3 bases and J by 8 bases. The CDR3 is made up of 15 amino acids. Germline V lookup: CDR1 ENHRY, CDR2 SYGVKD. The CDR3 reads CAISEFGQAAEKLFF. As DNA, the CDR3 is TGTGCCATCAGTGAATTTGGACAGGCGGCGGAAAAACTGTTTTTT.

CDR3 in DNA: TGTGCCTGCCGACATCAGGGTAGCAATCAGCCCCAGCATTTT. Its translation is CACRHQGSNQPQHF. The rearrangement uses TRBV30 and TRBJ1-5; tentatively, D is TRBD1 (5 bases). V was shortened by 6 bases and J by 0 bases, with 12 bases between the two germline ends. This CDR3 comprises 14 residues. Looked up from germline, CDR1 is GTSNPN and CDR2 is SVGIG (reference sequence).

This rearrangement joins TRBV5-4 to TRBJ2-3; 9 nucleotides match TRBD2. Germline CDR1 SGHNT, CDR2 YYREEE (reference sequence). Trimming removed 3 bases from V and 4 bases from J; junction bases left unmatched: 9. The length of the CDR3 is 16 residues. CDR3 protein: CASSSTAGGGSDTQYF. CDR3 in DNA: TGTGCCAGCAGCTCCACAGCGGGGGGAGGTTCAGATACGCAGTATTTT.

This chain connects TRBV27 to TRBJ2-7; TRBD1 aligns across 10 bases. The CDR3 is 15 residues long. V shed 5 bases and J 3 bases; nucleotides not matched to a gene: 7. CDR1 and CDR2 (germline): MNHEY, SMNVEV (reference sequence). CDR3 DNA: TGTGCCAGCAGTCCCACCGGGACAGGGGACTACGAGCAGTACTTC. This translates into CASSPTGTGDYEQYF.

This clone was observed a handful of times. The genes are TRBV7-8 and TRBJ2-3; D is unresolved. Germline V CDR1 and CDR2: SGHVS, FQNEAQ. The CDR3 consists of 14 residues. Trimming took 7 bases from V and 1 from J, leaving 12 bases between them. CDR3 in DNA: TGTGCCAGCATCGTGAACCGCGGCACAGATACGCAGTATTTT. Translation: CASIVNRGTDTQYF.

V gene TRBV2 combines with J gene TRBJ1-5; D ambiguous. The V end was cut by 7 bases, the J end by 0 bases, with 7 bases between. CDR1 is SNHLY and CDR2 is FYNNEI in the germline V gene. The CDR3 runs 13 residues. For the CDR3, the DNA is TGTGCCAGCAAAGAGATTAGCAATCAGCCCCAGCATTTT. Its translation: CASKEISNQPQHF. Full variable domain (outside the CDR3, taken from reference TRBV2 and TRBJ1-5): EPEVTQTPSHQVTQMGQEVILRCVPISNHLYFYWYRQILGQKVEFLVSFYNNEISEKSEIFDDQFSVERPDGSNFTLKIRSTKLEDSAMYFCASKEISNQPQHFGDGTRLSIL.

The CDR3 DNA reads TGTGCCAGCAGCGTAGCAGCGGGGGGGCGGAAAGAGACCCAGTACTTC. Translating it yields CASSVAAGGRKETQYF. This chain joins TRBV9 and TRBJ2-5; 10 bases line up with TRBD2. Trimming at V came to 0 bases and at J to 3 bases, leaving 5 bases not matched to a gene. The CDR3 is 16 amino acids. Germline V gives CDR1 SGDLS, CDR2 YYNGEE.

In DNA, the CDR3 is TGCGCCAGCAGCCAAGCGGCAGGGGGCCCCCTGGGGACCCAGTACTTC. This sequence encodes CASSQAAGGPLGTQYF. The V and J genes are TRBV4-3 and TRBJ2-5; 8 bases fit TRBD1. The V segment lost 1 base and the J segment 7 bases; nucleotides outside the gene matches: 11. Per the germline V gene, CDR1 is LGHNA and CDR2 is YSLEER. CDR3 length equals 16 residues.

V gene TRBV10-3 combines with J gene TRBJ1-5; no clear D gene. Germline values: CDR1 ENHRY, CDR2 SYGVKD. This CDR3 contains 15 residues. Trimming removed 0 bases from V and 3 bases from J, with 9 bases in between. CDR3 protein: CAISESGGFNQPQHF. The DNA for the CDR3 is TGTGCCATCAGTGAGTCTGGAGGCTTCAATCAGCCCCAGCATTTT.

The chain uses TRBV7-8 and TRBJ2-5; 8 bases align to TRBD2. The germline V gene has CDR1 SGHVS and CDR2 FQNEAQ. V lost 4 bases and J lost 12; bases outside the gene matches: 7. The CDR3 extends over 12 amino acids. CDR3 sequence reads: CASSYAPGGKYF. The CDR3 nucleotides are TGTGCCAGCAGCTACGCCCCGGGAGGGAAGTACTTC.

V gene TRBV20-1 combines with J gene TRBJ1-4; D uncertain. The CDR3 has 11 residues. Germline V lookup: CDR1 DFQATT, CDR2 SNEGSKA (reference sequence). The CDR3 DNA reads as TGCATCGTCGGGGTAAATGAAAAACTGTTTTTT. Its translation: CIVGVNEKLFF.

As to this clone: Other DNA variants within this sample encode the same CDR3. The rearrangement links TRBV10-1 to TRBJ2-2; D is possibly TRBD2 (5 bases). Germline CDR1 reads WNHNN; CDR2 reads SYGVQD (reference sequence). Deletions cut 6 bases from V and 11 bases from J, with 22 bases between. The CDR3 spans 15 residues. The DNA for the CDR3 is TGCGCCAGCAGGGGTGGACTGGCTACGGGCGGAGAGCTGTTTTTT. Protein sequence: CASRGGLATGGELFF.

CDR3 residues: CASSYSSYEQYF. The CDR3 bases are TGTGCCAGCAGTTACTCCAGTTACGAGCAGTACTTC. V and J are TRBV6-6 and TRBJ2-7, with D uncertain. This CDR3 spans 12 amino acids. V lost 0 bases to trimming and J lost 4 bases, with 4 bases between them. Per the germline V gene, CDR1 is MNHNY and CDR2 is SVGAGI (reference sequence).